The sequence of this TCR beta chain was determined in a study of T cell responses to AZD1222 COVID-19 vaccine. Generated by immunoSEQ multiplex PCR, the TCRdb table keeps only in-frame clones and is missing some. The data hold 150,000 or so clones, with 88% observed a single time. Germline loops: CDR1 PRHDT, CDR2 FYEKMQ (reference sequence). The V segment lost 3 bases and the J segment 2 bases; nucleotides outside the gene matches: 6. This CDR3 region has 15 residues. The source of this sequence is an adult in good health. The chain joins TRBV13 to TRBJ2-7, with TRBD1 matching over 8 bases. The sequencing here drew on peripheral blood, taken on day 0 of AZD1222 vaccination. This chain's CDR3 is CASSLGDRTTYEQYF. CDR3 nucleotide sequence: TGTGCCAGCAGCTTGGGGGACAGGACTACCTACGAGCAGTACTTC. The full variable domain, rest sourced from reference TRBV13 and TRBJ2-7, is AAGVIQSPRHLIKEKRETATLKCYPIPRHDTVYWYQQGPGQDPQFLISFYEKMQSDKGSIPDRFSAQQFSDYHSELNMSSLELGDSALYFCASSLGDRTTYEQYFGPGTRLTVT.